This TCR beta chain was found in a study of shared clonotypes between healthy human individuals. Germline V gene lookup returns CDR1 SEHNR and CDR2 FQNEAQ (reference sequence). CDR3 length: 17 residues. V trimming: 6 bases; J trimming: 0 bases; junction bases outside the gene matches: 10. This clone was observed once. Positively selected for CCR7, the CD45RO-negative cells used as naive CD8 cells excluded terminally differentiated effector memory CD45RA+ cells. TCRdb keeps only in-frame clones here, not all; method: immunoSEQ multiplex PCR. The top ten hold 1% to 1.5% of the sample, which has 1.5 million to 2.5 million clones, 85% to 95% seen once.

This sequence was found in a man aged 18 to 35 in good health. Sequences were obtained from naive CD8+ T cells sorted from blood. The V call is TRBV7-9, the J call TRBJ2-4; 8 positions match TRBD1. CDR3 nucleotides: TGTGCCAGCAGTAGCTCCGACAGGGGACTAGCCAAAAACATTCAGTACTTC. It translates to CASSSSDRGLAKNIQYF.